These T cell receptor beta chains were read from a single sample in a study of T cell clones after liver transplantation. Clones were read by immunoSEQ multiplex PCR, and TCRdb kept only the in-frame ones, dropping some. Among 75,000 to 100,000 clones listed, roughly 85% were seen once. The material sequenced was CD4+ T cells from blood, taken 46 months after liver transplant. The receptors shown here come from a human patient who received a liver transplant. T cells may partly derive from the graft donor. CDR3s include the opening cysteine and the closing phenylalanine or tryptophan. The D gene is left open where the match is weak. Where a row states a size, it is once, few, many or the class of an expanded clone; other rows omit it.

v_call,clone_size,j_call,d_call,cdr3_aa,cdr3_nt
TRBV5-6,NA,TRBJ2-7,TRBD2,CASSLRYRLAGSYEQYF,TGTGCCAGCAGCCTACGATACCGACTAGCGGGTTCCTACGAGCAGTACTTC
TRBV10-3,NA,TRBJ1-1,NA,CAISAQGNTEAFF,TGTGCCATCAGTGCCCAGGGAAATACTGAAGCTTTCTTT
TRBV5-4,once,TRBJ2-1,TRBD2,CASSFPGLADNEQFF,TGTGCCAGCAGCTTCCCGGGACTAGCGGACAATGAGCAGTTCTTC
TRBV5-8,NA,TRBJ1-1,TRBD1,CASRPRDRGTYTEAFF,TGTGCCAGCAGACCTCGGGACAGGGGTACCTACACTGAAGCTTTCTTT
TRBV27,NA,TRBJ1-1,NA,CASSVPGNTEAFF,TGTGCCAGCAGCGTTCCGGGGAACACTGAAGCTTTCTTT
TRBV12-5,NA,TRBJ1-5,NA,CASALSGQPQHF,TGTGCTAGTGCCCTCTCGGGGCAGCCCCAGCATTTT
TRBV10-3,NA,TRBJ2-7,TRBD1,CAISDRTGIEQYF,TGTGCCATCAGTGATCGGACAGGGATCGAGCAGTACTTC
TRBV5-1,NA,TRBJ2-3,TRBD1,CASTPGGPDTQYF,TGCGCCAGCACCCCAGGGGGCCCAGATACGCAGTATTTT
TRBV6-4,NA,TRBJ1-1,NA,CASRGGKGYTEAFF,TGTGCCAGCAGGGGGGGGAAAGGGTACACTGAAGCTTTCTTT
TRBV27,NA,TRBJ1-4,NA,CASSLLPGPGEKLFF,TGTGCCAGCAGTTTACTGCCCGGCCCGGGGGAAAAACTGTTTTTT
TRBV19,NA,TRBJ1-2,TRBD1,CASGEGASNYGYTF,TGTGCCAGTGGGGAGGGGGCGAGTAACTATGGCTACACCTTC
TRBV20-1,NA,TRBJ1-4,NA,CSAGINEKLFF,TGCAGTGCAGGGATAAATGAAAAACTGTTTTTT
TRBV7-2,NA,TRBJ1-5,NA,CASSKEQRQPQHF,TGTGCCAGCAGCAAAGAACAAAGGCAGCCCCAGCATTTT
TRBV28,NA,TRBJ2-5,NA,CASSWGSAPESQYF,TGTGCCAGCAGTTGGGGCAGCGCCCCCGAGTCCCAGTACTTC
TRBV6-6,NA,TRBJ1-5,NA,CASGRQGHNQPQHF,TGTGCCAGCGGGCGGCAGGGGCACAATCAGCCCCAGCATTTT
TRBV28,NA,TRBJ1-1,NA,CASSLSGTTEAFF,TGTGCCAGCAGTTTATCCGGCACCACTGAAGCTTTCTTT
TRBV5-3,NA,TRBJ1-5,NA,CARSLGPRVSNQPQHF,TGTGCCAGAAGCCTTGGGCCTAGAGTTAGCAATCAGCCCCAGCATTTT
TRBV10-3,NA,TRBJ1-4,TRBD1,CAISPGTGPRREKLFF,TGTGCCATCAGTCCCGGGACAGGGCCCAGAAGGGAAAAACTGTTTTTT
TRBV5-1,NA,TRBJ2-5,NA,CASSQAVYETQYF,TGCGCCAGCAGCCAGGCAGTCTACGAGACCCAGTACTTC
TRBV19,NA,TRBJ2-3,TRBD2,CASRGLAGVETDTQYF,TGTGCCAGTAGGGGACTAGCGGGAGTCGAGACAGATACGCAGTATTTT
TRBV4-3,once,TRBJ2-7,NA,CASSQVRQGEQYF,TGCGCCAGCAGCCAGGTTAGGCAGGGAGAGCAGTACTTC
TRBV2,NA,TRBJ2-5,TRBD1,CASSERTGGGKETQYF,TGTGCCAGCAGTGAAAGGACAGGGGGCGGGAAGGAGACCCAGTACTTC
TRBV7-6,NA,TRBJ2-2,NA,CASRQGNTGELFF,TGTGCCAGCAGACAGGGGAACACCGGGGAGCTGTTTTTT
TRBV6-5,NA,TRBJ2-7,NA,CASSYSYSASYEQYF,TGTGCCAGCAGTTACTCCTATAGCGCCTCCTACGAGCAGTACTTC
TRBV7-2,NA,TRBJ1-3,NA,CASSISVNTIYF,TGTGCCAGCAGCATAAGCGTAAACACCATATATTTT
TRBV11-3,NA,TRBJ1-1,TRBD1,CASSLRGPNTEAFF,TGTGCCAGCAGCCTCAGGGGGCCGAACACTGAAGCTTTCTTT
TRBV5-1,NA,TRBJ2-2,TRBD2,CASSSTRGGTGELFF,TGCGCCAGCAGCTCCACGCGGGGGGGGACCGGGGAGCTGTTTTTT
TRBV2,NA,TRBJ2-7,NA,CASGARREGEQYF,TGTGCCAGCGGAGCGAGGCGCGAAGGCGAGCAGTACTTC
TRBV11-3,NA,TRBJ2-3,TRBD2,CASSLDPPGLATTDTQYF,TGTGCCAGCAGCTTAGATCCACCCGGACTAGCTACGACAGATACGCAGTATTTT
TRBV7-2,few,TRBJ2-5,NA,CASSLLEAETQYF,TGTGCCAGCAGCCTGCTTGAAGCTGAGACCCAGTACTTC
TRBV19,NA,TRBJ1-1,NA,CASIAQKNTEAFF,TGTGCCAGTATAGCACAAAAGAACACTGAAGCTTTCTTT
TRBV5-1,NA,TRBJ2-7,NA,CASSLSQGGYEQYF,TGCGCCAGCAGCTTGAGTCAGGGGGGATACGAGCAGTACTTC
TRBV6-6,NA,TRBJ2-1,TRBD2,CASSSLAGGSYNEQFF,TGTGCCAGCAGTTCCCTGGCGGGAGGGTCCTACAATGAGCAGTTCTTC
TRBV4-1,once,TRBJ1-5,NA,CASSHFQGGGNQPQHF,TGCGCCAGCAGCCATTTTCAGGGCGGGGGCAATCAGCCCCAGCATTTT
TRBV11-2,NA,TRBJ2-7,TRBD1,CASSLQGASRYEQYF,TGTGCCAGCAGCCTCCAGGGGGCGTCTCGGTACGAGCAGTACTTC
TRBV7-2,NA,TRBJ2-1,TRBD2,CASSLPGLAGGFEQFF,TGTGCCAGCAGCCTCCCGGGACTAGCGGGAGGGTTTGAGCAGTTCTTC
TRBV6-1,NA,TRBJ2-4,TRBD2,CASSELWGGVAKNIQYF,TGTGCCAGCAGTGAACTATGGGGGGGAGTAGCCAAAAACATTCAGTACTTC
TRBV10-1,NA,TRBJ2-1,TRBD2,CASSGSGRSYNEQFF,TGCGCCAGCAGTGGTAGCGGGAGATCCTACAATGAGCAGTTCTTC
TRBV28,NA,TRBJ2-1,NA,CASSPGTKASNEQFF,TGTGCCAGCAGCCCCGGGACCAAGGCTTCCAATGAGCAGTTCTTC
TRBV28,NA,TRBJ2-1,TRBD1,CASKALTGGPFLYNEQFF,TGTGCCAGCAAAGCCCTGACAGGGGGCCCGTTCCTCTACAATGAGCAGTTCTTC
TRBV28,once,TRBJ2-3,NA,CASQDYQLRTDTQYF,TGTGCCAGCCAGGATTACCAGCTGAGGACAGATACGCAGTATTTT